This is a list of T cell receptor beta chains from one sample in a study of T cells in Graves' hyperthyroidism and ophthalmopathy. TCRdb itself ran the multiplex PCR reads through MiXCR, one entry per CDR3 protein. The table shows hundreds of thousands of distinct CDR3 sequences, with about 45% occurring only once. Sequenced material: peripheral blood or thyroid tissue (not recorded which). These receptors originate from an adult man with Graves' disease, either hyperthyroidism or ophthalmopathy (not recorded which). Both conserved end residues are part of each CDR3. The order of the fields is clone size, V gene, J gene, D gene, CDR3 protein, CDR3 DNA. A D gene is named only where the DNA matches it firmly. Clone size is stated in some rows and not others, as once, few, many or a class when expanded.

>.|TRBV12-3/TRBV12-4|TRBJ1-2|.
CASSFRGENYGHTF
TGTGCCAGCAGTTTTCGGGGAGAGAACTATGGCCACACCTTC
>many|TRBV7-9|TRBJ1-2|.
CASSGRHGHTF
TGTGCCAGCAGCGGCCGACATGGCCACACCTTC
>.|TRBV2|TRBJ2-7|.
CASSETTAYEQCF
TGTGCCAGCAGTGAAACAACCGCCTACGAGCAGTGCTTC
>.|TRBV12-3/TRBV12-4|TRBJ1-1|.
CASCRRAHQNTEAFF
TGTGCCAGCTGCCGGCGGGCCCATCAGAACACTGAAGCTTTCTTT
>few|TRBV5-1|TRBJ1-2|.
CASSFQGFSNGYTF
TGCGCCAGCAGCTTCCAAGGGTTCTCAAATGGCTACACCTTC
>few|TRBV19|TRBJ1-5|.
CASSLRGADGNQPQHF
TGTGCCAGCAGCTTGAGGGGGGCGGATGGCAATCAGCCCCAGCATTTT
>many|TRBV24-1|TRBJ1-5|.
CATSEDHLNQPQHF
TGTGCCACCAGCGAGGACCATCTAAATCAGCCCCAGCATTTT
>.|TRBV28|TRBJ2-7|.
CASRGQRQYF
TGTGCCAGCAGGGGGCAAAGACAGTACTTC
>.|TRBV7-9|TRBJ2-7|TRBD1
CASSSPDRGYLYEQYF
TGTGCCAGCAGCTCTCCAGACAGGGGTTATCTCTACGAGCAGTACTTC
>.|TRBV7-8|TRBJ1-5|.
CASSQEATSEYSNQPQHF
TGTGCCAGCAGCCAAGAGGCCACGAGCGAATATAGCAATCAGCCCCAGCATTTT
>many|TRBV7-2|TRBJ1-2|.
CASSLQGGVNYGYTF
TGTGCCAGCAGCTTACAAGGGGGGGTAAACTATGGCTACACCTTC
>few|TRBV11-2|TRBJ2-7|.
CASSLDRPGPIRGEQYF
TGTGCCAGCAGCTTAGATCGACCGGGACCCATTCGGGGCGAGCAGTACTTC
>.|TRBV24-1|TRBJ2-5|TRBD2
CATSGASGGETQYF
TGTGCCACCAGTGGGGCTAGCGGCGGAGAGACCCAGTACTTC
>once|TRBV6-4|TRBJ1-1|TRBD1
CASSRLIPGQGAWTEAFF
TGTGCCAGCAGTCGACTGATACCGGGACAGGGGGCATGGACTGAAGCTTTCTTT
>many|TRBV10-3|TRBJ1-5|.
CAISGTREDQPQHF
TGTGCCATCAGTGGGACAAGGGAGGATCAGCCCCAGCATTTT
>.|TRBV19|TRBJ1-1|.
CASSSQIDTEAFF
TGTGCCAGTAGTTCACAGATTGACACTGAAGCTTTCTTT
>many|TRBV7-7|TRBJ1-4|.
CAEGLQGTNEKLFF
TGTGCCGAGGGGCTCCAGGGTACTAATGAAAAACTGTTTTTT
>.|TRBV6-5|TRBJ2-5|.
CASRRTHGLGETQYF
TGTGCCAGCAGGAGGACCCACGGACTGGGGGAGACCCAGTACTTC
>few|TRBV20-1|TRBJ2-2|.
CSAAEGRSTGELFF
TGCAGTGCGGCGGAGGGTCGGAGCACCGGGGAGCTGTTTTTT
>many|TRBV5-1|TRBJ1-2|TRBD1
CASSFGQGDYGYTF
TGCGCCAGCAGCTTCGGACAGGGTGACTATGGCTACACCTTC
>.|TRBV29-1|TRBJ1-6|.
CSGGGTNSPLHF
TGCAGCGGAGGGGGGACTAATTCACCCCTCCACTTT
>.|TRBV2|TRBJ2-7|.
CASLKEAHSYEQYF
TGTGCCAGCCTCAAGGAGGCCCACTCCTACGAGCAGTACTTC
>.|TRBV7-9|TRBJ2-7|TRBD2
CASSLGALGGGPGEQYF
TGTGCCAGCAGCTTGGGGGCATTGGGCGGGGGGCCGGGGGAGCAGTACTTC
>many|TRBV6-5|TRBJ2-5|.
CASSYSVSETQYF
TGTGCCAGCAGTTACTCGGTATCAGAGACCCAGTACTTC